The next 17 T cell receptor beta chains were all read from a single sample in a study of blood T cell repertoires in COVID-19. Sequenced by immunoSEQ multiplex PCR; TCRdb stores in-frame clones only, minus some. This table holds about 290,000 clones, around 92% found once. Sequences were obtained from peripheral blood. The receptors here all came from a woman under 40 with COVID-19, enrolled during active disease.

This sequence joins TRBV18 and TRBJ2-1, with D possibly matching TRBD1 (5 bases). The germline V gene encodes CDR1 KGHSH and CDR2 LQKENI. V shed 3 bases and J shed 4 bases, with 13 bases lying between them. The CDR3 spans 15 residues. The CDR3 DNA sequence: TGTGCCAGCTCACCTCGGACAAGGAATTACAATGAGCAGTTCTTC. Its translation: CASSPRTRNYNEQFF.

This clone has only one observation. The V and J genes are TRBV5-6 and TRBJ2-5; D is ambiguous. The V end was cut by 1 base, the J end by 0 bases, with 10 bases between. Germline V gene data show CDR1 as SGHDT and CDR2 as YYEEEE. CDR3 length: 15 residues. CDR3 sequence (DNA): TGTGCCAGCAGCTTGCGCAGGCTTAACCAAGAGACCCAGTACTTC. Its translation is CASSLRRLNQETQYF.

J is TRBJ2-1 and V is TRBV29-1; unclear D gene. CDR1 is SQVTM, CDR2 ANQGSEA, per germline. Trimming shortened V by 4 bases and J by 8 bases, and 6 bases separated the two germline ends. The CDR3 spans 10 residues. The CDR3, as DNA: TGCAGCGTTGGAGGTTATGAGCAGTTCTTC. Translating gives CSVGGYEQFF.

The chain is built from TRBV5-1 and TRBJ2-7; TRBD1 is a possible D gene (6 bases). The germline CDR1 and CDR2 sequences are SGHRS and YFSETQ. Deletions cut 0 bases from V and 0 bases from J, with 10 bases between. The CDR3 is 15 amino acids. The CDR3 bases are TGCGCCAGCAGCTTGGATTGGACAGACTCCTACGAGCAGTACTTC. Amino acid sequence: CASSLDWTDSYEQYF.

The CDR3 is CAGQGVTYEQYF. In DNA form, the CDR3 reads TGTGCCGGCCAGGGGGTTACCTACGAGCAGTACTTC. The chain joins TRBV6-5 to TRBJ2-7, with TRBD1 matching 7 bases. V gave up 11 bases and J gave up 2 bases; unmatched junction bases: 6. CDR3 length equals 12 residues. Germline V gene sequence: CDR1 MNHEY, CDR2 SVGAGI.

The chain joins TRBV4-1 to TRBJ2-7; 7 bases are shared with TRBD1. This CDR3 has 13 amino acids. Trimming removed 4 bases from V and 4 bases from J; junction bases left unmatched: 4. CDR1 is MGHRA and CDR2 is YSYEKL in the germline V gene. The CDR3 loop is CASSRDSFYEQYF. CDR3 coding DNA: TGCGCCAGCAGCCGGGACAGTTTTTACGAGCAGTACTTC.

This clone was picked up one time. The CDR3 sequence: CASSPPQGAGYTF. In DNA, the CDR3 is TGTGCCAGCTCACCACCGCAGGGGGCTGGCTACACCTTC. J is TRBJ1-2 and V is TRBV18; 8 positions agree with TRBD1. The V gene's germline CDR1 is KGHSH and CDR2 LQKENI. The V segment lost 0 bases and the J segment 7 bases; nucleotides outside the gene matches: 1. The CDR3 covers 13 residues.

V and J are TRBV19 and TRBJ1-5; D gene ambiguous. The CDR3 extends over 14 amino acids. Trimming removed 11 bases from V and 9 bases from J, with 23 bases in between. CDR1 and CDR2 from the germline V gene are LNHDA and SQIVND (reference sequence). The CDR3 DNA is TGTGCCTCGAGCCCCCGGGAGCTTCGCCTGCCCCAGCATTTT. Its translation is CASSPRELRLPQHF. Combining the CDR3 with reference TRBV19 and TRBJ1-5 gives the whole variable domain DGGITQSPKYLFRKEGQNVTLSCEQNLNHDAMYWYRQDPGQGLRLIYYSQIVNDFQKGDIAEGYSVSREKKESFPLTVTSAQKNPTAFYLCASSPRELRLPQHFGDGTRLSIL.

V gene TRBV3-1 (or the pseudogene TRBV3-2) combines with J gene TRBJ2-7, with 8 bases matching TRBD1. The CDR3 spans 14 residues. Trimming removed 6 bases from V and 3 bases from J; junction bases left unmatched: 7. Germline-derived CDR1 and CDR2 are LGHDT and YNNKEL (reference sequence). For the CDR3, the DNA is TGTGCCAGCAGGAAGACAGGGGCCGACTACGAGCAGTACTTC. It translates to CASRKTGADYEQYF.

The CDR3 sequence: CASSLYLGQRNQPQHF. CDR3 DNA: TGTGCCAGCAGCTTGTACCTGGGACAGCGCAATCAGCCCCAGCATTTT. V is TRBV5-8 and J is TRBJ1-5; TRBD1 matches 7 bases. After removal of 1 base from V and 2 bases from J, the junction contained 6 bases not matched to a gene. The CDR3 sequence is 16 residues long. Looked up from germline, CDR1 is SGHTS and CDR2 is YDEGEE.

The rearrangement uses TRBV5-1 and TRBJ2-5, with D possibly matching TRBD1 (5 bases). Per germline, CDR1 SGHRS and CDR2 YFSETQ. The CDR3 is 14 residues long. With 0 bases removed from V and 5 bases from J, the gap between germline ends came to 11 bases. The CDR3 protein is CASSLAGKEETQYF. The DNA of the CDR3 is TGCGCCAGCAGCTTGGCAGGGAAGGAGGAGACCCAGTACTTC.

Written as DNA, the CDR3 is TGTGCCAGCATATGGGGCCGGGAGACCCAGTACTTC. It translates to CASIWGRETQYF. V usage is TRBV6-5 and J usage is TRBJ2-5, with D perhaps TRBD1 (5 bases). V was cut by 7 bases and J by 5 bases, with 11 bases left in between. Germline V gene data show CDR1 as MNHEY and CDR2 as SVGAGI. The CDR3 runs 12 residues.

The rearrangement uses TRBV7-9 and TRBJ2-7, with D tentatively TRBD1 (5 bases). The CDR3 length is 18 residues. Germline V lookup: CDR1 SEHNR, CDR2 FQNEAQ (reference sequence). Trimming pared 5 bases from V and 0 bases from J, leaving 23 bases between. The CDR3: CASSIPEAGPSRSYEQYF. CDR3 nucleotides: TGTGCCAGCAGCATTCCTGAGGCAGGGCCTTCCCGCTCCTACGAGCAGTACTTC.

The CDR3 sequence: CASSIDPRRQIYEQYF. In nucleotides, the CDR3 is TGTGCCAGTAGTATAGATCCACGCCGACAGATCTACGAGCAGTACTTC. The rearrangement links TRBV19 to TRBJ2-7; perhaps TRBD1 as D (5 bases). This CDR3 region has 16 residues. CDR1 and CDR2 (germline): LNHDA, SQIVND (reference sequence). Trimming removed 0 bases from V and 3 bases from J, with 15 bases in between.

The chain has TRBV3-1 (or the pseudogene TRBV3-2) and TRBJ1-1; possibly TRBD1 for D (6 bases). The ends were cut back, 3 bases at V and 5 bases at J, with 16 bases in the middle. The germline V gene has CDR1 LGHDT and CDR2 YNNKEL (reference sequence). The CDR3 covers 15 residues. The CDR3 reads CASSQGHSPRTEAFF. DNA of the CDR3: TGTGCCAGCAGCCAGGGACACAGCCCAAGGACTGAAGCTTTCTTT.

Here the CDR3 DNA reads TGTGCCAGCAGCGGTGGAGGACAGGGTGGGGACGAGCAGTACTTC. Translating gives CASSGGGQGGDEQYF. The J gene is TRBJ2-7, the V gene TRBV9; TRBD1 matches at 8 bases. Trimming cost V 3 bases and J 5 bases; bases outside gene matches: 10. The CDR3 length is 15 residues. CDR1 is SGDLS, CDR2 YYNGEE, per germline.

CDR3 amino acids: CARLQGIYGYTF. The CDR3 nucleotides are TGTGCCAGGCTACAGGGTATCTATGGCTACACCTTC. The chain couples TRBV2 to TRBJ1-2, with D tentatively TRBD1 (6 bases). CDR3 size: 12 residues. Trimming removed 9 bases from V and 4 bases from J, with 12 bases in between. Germline V gives CDR1 SNHLY, CDR2 FYNNEI.